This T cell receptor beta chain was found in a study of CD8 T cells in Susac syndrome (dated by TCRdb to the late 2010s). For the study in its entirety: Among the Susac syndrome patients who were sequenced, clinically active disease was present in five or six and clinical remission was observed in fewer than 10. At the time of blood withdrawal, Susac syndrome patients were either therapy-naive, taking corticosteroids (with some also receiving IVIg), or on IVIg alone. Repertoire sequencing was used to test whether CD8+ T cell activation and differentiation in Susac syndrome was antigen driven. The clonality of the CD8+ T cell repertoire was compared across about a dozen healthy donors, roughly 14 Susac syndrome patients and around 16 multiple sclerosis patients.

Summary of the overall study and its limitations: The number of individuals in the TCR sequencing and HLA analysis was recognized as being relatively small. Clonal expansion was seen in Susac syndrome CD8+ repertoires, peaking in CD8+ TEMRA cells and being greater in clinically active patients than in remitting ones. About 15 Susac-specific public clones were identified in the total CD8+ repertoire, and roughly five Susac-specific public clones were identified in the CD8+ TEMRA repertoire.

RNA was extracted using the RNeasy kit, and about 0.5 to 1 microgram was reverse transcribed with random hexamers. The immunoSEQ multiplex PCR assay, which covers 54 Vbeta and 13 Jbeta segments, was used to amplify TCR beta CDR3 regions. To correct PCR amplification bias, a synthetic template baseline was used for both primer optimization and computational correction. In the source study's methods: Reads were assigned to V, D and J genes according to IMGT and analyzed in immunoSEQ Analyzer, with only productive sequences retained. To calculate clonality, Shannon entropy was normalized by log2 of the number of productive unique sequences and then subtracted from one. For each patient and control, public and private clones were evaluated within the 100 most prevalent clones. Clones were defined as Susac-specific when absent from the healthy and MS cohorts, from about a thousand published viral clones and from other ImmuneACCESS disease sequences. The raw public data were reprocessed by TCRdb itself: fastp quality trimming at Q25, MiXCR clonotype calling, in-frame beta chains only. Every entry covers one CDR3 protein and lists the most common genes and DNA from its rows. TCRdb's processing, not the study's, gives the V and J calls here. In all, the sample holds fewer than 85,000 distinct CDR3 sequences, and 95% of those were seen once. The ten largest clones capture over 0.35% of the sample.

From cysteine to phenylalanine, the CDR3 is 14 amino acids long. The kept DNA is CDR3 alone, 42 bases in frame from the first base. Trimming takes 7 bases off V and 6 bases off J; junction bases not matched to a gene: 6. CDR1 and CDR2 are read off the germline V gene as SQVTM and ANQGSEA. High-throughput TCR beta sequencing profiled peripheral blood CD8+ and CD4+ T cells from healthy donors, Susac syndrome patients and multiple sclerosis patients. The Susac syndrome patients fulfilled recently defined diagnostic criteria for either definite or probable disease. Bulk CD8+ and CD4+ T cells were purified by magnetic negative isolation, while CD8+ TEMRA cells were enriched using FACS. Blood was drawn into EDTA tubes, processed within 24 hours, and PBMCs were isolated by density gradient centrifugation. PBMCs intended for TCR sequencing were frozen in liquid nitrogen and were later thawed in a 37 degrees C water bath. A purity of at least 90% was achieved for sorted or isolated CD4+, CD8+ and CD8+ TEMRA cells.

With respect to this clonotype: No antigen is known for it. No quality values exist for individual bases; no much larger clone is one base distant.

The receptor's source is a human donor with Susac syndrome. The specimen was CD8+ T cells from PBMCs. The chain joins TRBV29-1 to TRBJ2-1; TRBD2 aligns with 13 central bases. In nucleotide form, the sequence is TGCAGCGCTGGGACTAGCGGGATTCGCAATGAGCAGTTCTTC. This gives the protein CSAGTSGIRNEQFF.